This T cell receptor (beta chain) came from a study of blood T cell repertoires in COVID-19. Across the study: T cells, B-cell-depleted T cells, or PBMCs provided the cDNA or gDNA that served as material.

TCRdb's copy holds only in-frame clones and misses some; the assay was immunoSEQ multiplex PCR. Of about 78,000 clones in the sample, 80% to 95% were seen once. This sequence originates from an elderly woman with acute or convalescent COVID-19. Sequenced sample: peripheral blood.

The CDR3 loop reads CASSLEGSSYNEQFF. CDR3 bases: TGTGCCAGCAGCTTGGAAGGGAGCTCCTACAATGAGCAGTTCTTC. This chain uses TRBV5-5 with TRBJ2-1; D perhaps matches TRBD2 (5 bases). CDR1 and CDR2 from the germline V gene are SGHKS and YYEKEE (reference sequence). CDR3 length equals 15 residues. V lost 0 bases and J 0 bases, leaving 7 bases between the germline ends. The whole variable domain, remainder taken from reference TRBV5-5 and TRBJ2-1, is DAGVTQSPTHLIKTRGQQVTLRCSPISGHKSVSWYQQVLGQGPQFIFQYYEKEERGRGNFPDRFSARQFPNYSSELNVNALLLGDSALYLCASSLEGSSYNEQFFGPGTRLTVL.